Listed below are T cell receptor beta chains from one sample, sequenced in a study of shared clonotypes between healthy human individuals. Assay used: immunoSEQ multiplex PCR; TCRdb lists only in-frame clones, some missing. The data hold roughly 410,000 clones, with 90% to 98% observed a single time. The specimen sequenced was memory CD8+ T cells sorted from blood. The receptors originated from a man aged 25-45 years in good health. Each CDR3 is given with its conserved first and last residue. Rows may omit the clone size; those that give it use once, few, many or a size class.

length: 15
size: NA
J: TRBJ1-4
V: TRBV19
CDR3: CASSLTQGLNEKLFF

length: 15
size: NA
J: TRBJ2-4
V: TRBV5-6
CDR3: CASSRARVVFDIQYF

length: 15
size: NA
J: TRBJ2-7
V: TRBV5-1
CDR3: CASSLAVTTNYEQYF

length: 20
size: once
J: TRBJ2-5
V: TRBV4-1
CDR3: CASSTRAAGGGLWSQETQYF

length: 16
size: once
J: TRBJ2-7
V: TRBV7-8
CDR3: CASSSIDKGTFYEQYF

length: 13
size: NA
J: TRBJ1-3
V: TRBV6-1
CDR3: CASSADRGNTIYF

length: 17
size: once
J: TRBJ2-5
V: TRBV13
CDR3: CASSYNSPTPYQETQYF

length: 15
size: NA
J: TRBJ2-3
V: TRBV2
CDR3: CASSVREGARDTQYF

length: 13
size: NA
J: TRBJ2-7
V: TRBV11-1
CDR3: CASSPRSVVEQYF

length: 16
size: NA
J: TRBJ2-7
V: TRBV7-8
CDR3: CASSHVRASGRYEQYF

length: 15
size: NA
J: TRBJ2-3
V: TRBV13
CDR3: CASSPQLSATDTQYF

length: 13
size: NA
J: TRBJ1-1
V: TRBV5-1
CDR3: CASSLGSNTEAFF

length: 12
size: NA
J: TRBJ2-3
V: TRBV6-6
CDR3: CASQQGTDTQYF

length: 11
size: NA
J: TRBJ2-7
V: TRBV29-1
CDR3: CSVAIGLQQYF

length: 12
size: NA
J: TRBJ1-2
V: TRBV5-4
CDR3: CASSLGVYGYTF

length: 13
size: NA
J: TRBJ1-3
V: TRBV6-5
CDR3: CASSIGTGNTIYF

length: 14
size: NA
J: TRBJ2-7
V: TRBV6-1
CDR3: CASGRIGSSYEQYF

length: 14
size: NA
J: TRBJ1-1
V: TRBV6-1
CDR3: CASSEGQGNTEAFF

length: 15
size: NA
J: TRBJ2-3
V: TRBV28
CDR3: CASTGTFLSTDTQYF

length: 9
size: NA
J: TRBJ2-3
V: TRBV2
CDR3: CASTDTQYF

length: 13
size: NA
J: TRBJ2-2
V: TRBV6-6
CDR3: CASSSIWGGELFF

length: 16
size: NA
J: TRBJ2-7
V: TRBV7-8
CDR3: CASSRISRDRLYEQYF

length: 15
size: once
J: TRBJ1-1
V: TRBV6-1
CDR3: CASSDDSRMNTEAFF

length: 13
size: NA
J: TRBJ2-7
V: TRBV11-2
CDR3: CASSPLVLYEQYF

length: 15
size: NA
J: TRBJ1-5
V: TRBV28
CDR3: CASSLVTGNNQPQHF

length: 21
size: NA
J: TRBJ1-5
V: TRBV6-1
CDR3: CASSERAGGFKGPYSNQPQHF

length: 11
size: NA
J: TRBJ1-1
V: TRBV30
CDR3: CAWRAPEEAFF

length: 13
size: NA
J: TRBJ1-2
V: TRBV9
CDR3: CASSVGGAGGYTF

length: 18
size: NA
J: TRBJ2-3
V: TRBV27
CDR3: CASSLRASGVGITDTQYF

length: 14
size: once
J: TRBJ1-4
V: TRBV5-8
CDR3: CASSPLQGNEKLFF

length: 15
size: NA
J: TRBJ2-2
V: TRBV7-9
CDR3: CASSLALWNTGELFF

length: 16
size: NA
J: TRBJ2-5
V: TRBV27
CDR3: CASSLTASGRMETQYF

length: 15
size: NA
J: TRBJ2-7
V: TRBV5-1
CDR3: CASSLLGTGSTEQYF

length: 19
size: NA
J: TRBJ2-1
V: TRBV15
CDR3: CATSRALLLFGTGNNEQFF

length: 14
size: NA
J: TRBJ2-7
V: TRBV4-2
CDR3: CASSQVCSGSEQYF

length: 13
size: NA
J: TRBJ2-7
V: TRBV6-5
CDR3: CASSYLDRAEQYF

length: 16
size: NA
J: TRBJ2-3
V: TRBV27
CDR3: CASSLFSGTRTDTQYF

length: 14
size: NA
J: TRBJ1-3
V: TRBV6-1
CDR3: CASTPGLNRNTIYF

length: 17
size: NA
J: TRBJ2-3
V: TRBV28
CDR3: CASSFVSSGLRSDTQYF

length: 14
size: NA
J: TRBJ1-4
V: TRBV28
CDR3: CASSSGQFAEKLFF